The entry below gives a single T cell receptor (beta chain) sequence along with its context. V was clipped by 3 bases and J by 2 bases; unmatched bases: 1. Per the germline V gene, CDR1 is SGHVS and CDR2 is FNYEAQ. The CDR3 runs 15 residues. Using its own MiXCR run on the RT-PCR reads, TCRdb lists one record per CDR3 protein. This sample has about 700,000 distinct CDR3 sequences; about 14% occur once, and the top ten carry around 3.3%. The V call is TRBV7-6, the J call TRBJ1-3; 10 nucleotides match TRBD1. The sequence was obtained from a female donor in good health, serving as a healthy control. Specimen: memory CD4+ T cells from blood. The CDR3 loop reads CASSFGQGAGNTIYF. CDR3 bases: TGTGCCAGCAGCTTTGGACAGGGGGCTGGAAACACCATATATTTT. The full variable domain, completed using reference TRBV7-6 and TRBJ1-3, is GAGVSQSPRYKVTKRGQDVALRCDPISGHVSLYWYRQALGQGPEFLTYFNYEAQQDKSGLPNDRFSAERPEGSISTLTIQRTEQRDSAMYRCASSFGQGAGNTIYFGEGSWLTVV.